The 12 T cell receptor beta chains listed next were all sequenced from one sample in a study of vaccination and CD4 T cells after COVID-19. The treatment is: approximately 9-day PBMC culture with coronavirus spike peptide pools or control peptides (ViraFEST assay). Sequenced with the Oncomine TCR Beta short-read assay was DNA taken from cultured CD4+ T cells. One entry per CDR3 protein results from TCRdb running MiXCR on the PCR reads. Of 13,000 or so distinct CDR3 sequences in the sample, 50% are singletons; the top ten hold 10% to 15%. No antigen is known for these receptors. Material: CD4+ T cells from blood, cultured in vitro. The receptors were sampled from a human donor who had recovered from COVID-19.

The CDR3 DNA reads as TGTGCCAGCAGCCCCTCCCCTACAGGGCGAACTGGGGCCAACGTCCTGACTTTC. This translates into CASSPSPTGRTGANVLTF. The chain combines TRBV21-1 with TRBJ2-6; TRBD2, as called in the table, went unchecked against the DNA. TRBV21-1 is reported as a pseudogene. The CDR3 has 18 residues.

This chain joins TRBV19 and TRBJ1-3; D is possibly TRBD1 (6 bases). Germline V gene data show CDR1 as LNHDA and CDR2 as SQIVND (reference sequence). Deletions cut 7 bases from V and 1 base from J, with 8 bases between. This CDR3 has 13 residues. This CDR3 is CASKGGSGNTIYF. The CDR3 coding sequence is TGTGCCAGTAAGGGGGGATCTGGAAACACCATATATTTT.

This rearrangement joins TRBV6-2 or TRBV6-3 to TRBJ1-1; D perhaps matches TRBD1 (6 bases). The length of the CDR3 is 18 residues. The germline V gene has CDR1 MNHEY and CDR2 SVGEGT. Trimming shortened V by 1 base and J by 4 bases, and 22 bases separated the two germline ends. The CDR3 sequence: CASSYLISRGGRGTEAFF. The CDR3 DNA reads TGTGCCAGCAGTTACTTAATAAGTCGGGGGGGCCGTGGCACTGAAGCTTTCTTT.

The J gene is TRBJ2-1, the V gene TRBV5-1, with D maybe TRBD2 (6 bases). The germline CDR1 and CDR2 sequences are SGHRS and YFSETQ. The CDR3 consists of 16 residues. The V end lost 6 bases, the J end lost 2 bases, and 18 bases lay between the germline ends. CDR3 DNA: TGCGCCAGCACGGTAGGAGGGTCCGTAACCTACAATGAGCAGTTCTTC. Translating gives CASTVGGSVTYNEQFF.

The chain employs TRBV20-1 and TRBJ2-5; D is perhaps TRBD2 (5 bases). CDR1 DFQATT and CDR2 SNEGSKA come from the germline V gene (reference sequence). CDR3 length equals 13 residues. The ends were cut back, 6 bases at V and 1 base at J, with 12 bases in the middle. The chain's CDR3 is CSAEESGQETQYF. DNA for the CDR3: TGCAGTGCGGAGGAATCAGGCCAAGAGACCCAGTACTTC.

The J gene is TRBJ1-2, the V gene TRBV30; D may be TRBD1 (5 bases). V was shortened by 2 bases and J by 14 bases, with 12 bases between the two germline ends. CDR1 is GTSNPN and CDR2 is SVGIG in the germline V gene (reference sequence). The CDR3 loop spans 10 amino acids. The CDR3 loop is CAWSNEGRTF. The CDR3 nucleotides read TGTGCCTGGAGTAATGAGGGGCGAACCTTC.

The rearrangement links TRBV2 to TRBJ2-7; D is undetermined. V was clipped by 6 bases and J by 7 bases, with 13 bases between them. CDR1 and CDR2 from the germline V gene are SNHLY and FYNNEI. There are 12 residues in the CDR3. The CDR3: CASSPDSGEQYF. The CDR3 DNA is TGTGCCAGCAGCCCCGACTCTGGAGAGCAGTACTTC.

The J gene is TRBJ1-6, the V gene TRBV23-1; no definite D call. TRBV23-1 is assigned to the ORF class and has an uncertain function. This CDR3 has 15 amino acids. Trimming removed 2 bases from V and 5 bases from J, with 10 bases in between. In DNA form, the CDR3 reads TGCGCCAGCAGTCAAAAGGGCCAGGATAATTCACCCCTCCACTTT. The encoded protein is CASSQKGQDNSPLHF.

A few counts support this clonotype. The chain carries TRBV6-4 and TRBJ2-3, with 13 bases aligning to TRBD2. V lost 8 bases and J lost 1; bases outside the gene matches: 3. This CDR3 has 15 residues. Per germline, CDR1 MRHNA and CDR2 SNTAGT. CDR3 residues: CASGTSGGGTDTQYF. CDR3 bases: TGTGCCAGCGGAACTAGCGGGGGGGGCACAGATACGCAGTATTTT.

The chain combines TRBV11-2 with TRBJ2-3; D unresolved. The CDR3 is 15 amino acids. Trimming shortened V by 5 bases and J by 7 bases, and 19 bases separated the two germline ends. Germline CDR1 reads SGHAT; CDR2 reads FQNNGV. CDR3 coding DNA: TGTGCCAGCAGCCCCCTCCGAGGACCTTTGAATACGCAGTATTTT. It is translated as CASSPLRGPLNTQYF.

CDR3 in DNA: TGTGCCAGCTCACCACCGAACGAAGATACGCAGTATTTT. It specifies CASSPPNEDTQYF. J is TRBJ2-3 and V is TRBV18; no definite D call. Per germline, CDR1 KGHSH and CDR2 LQKENI. This CDR3 region has 13 residues. Trimming stripped 0 bases from V and 5 bases from J, with 6 bases between.

The chain uses TRBV11-3 and TRBJ2-2, with D perhaps TRBD2 (6 bases). The CDR3 is 17 amino acids. CDR1 and CDR2 from the germline V gene are SGHNT and YENEEA. The germline V and J ends were trimmed by 0 bases and 4 bases, with 15 bases remaining between them. CDR3 in amino acids: CASSLDQAGDPTGELFF. In nucleotides, the CDR3 is TGTGCCAGCAGCTTAGATCAAGCGGGCGACCCCACCGGGGAGCTGTTTTTT.